Listed here are 4 T cell receptor beta chains from one sample, sequenced in a study of CD8+ T cells in alopecia areata. RNA was isolated and reverse transcribed to cDNA, the sequencing template. This table comes from immunoSEQ multiplex PCR, and its TCRdb copy is limited to in-frame clones, with some not included. The sample contains 110,000 or so clones, around three fifths of which appear only once. Treatment indicated: oral pan-JAK inhibitor, 5-10 mg twice daily. The specimen comprised CD4+ T cells sorted from blood, sampled at week 24, from a patient treated with tofacitinib. The source is a human donor with alopecia areata.

This clone was recorded only once. CDR3 in DNA: TGCAGCGCTGCCGGGACACCTAATGAAAAACTGTTTTTT. Translated: CSAAGTPNEKLFF. The V and J genes are TRBV29-1 and TRBJ1-4, with D tentatively TRBD1 (6 bases). There are 13 residues in the CDR3. Germline V gene data show CDR1 as SQVTM and CDR2 as ANQGSEA. Deletions cut 7 bases from V and 3 bases from J, with 12 bases between.

This clone was found a few times. The chain carries TRBV7-8 and TRBJ2-5, with 7 bases matching TRBD2. The length of the CDR3 is 18 residues. The V gene's germline CDR1 is SGHVS and CDR2 FQNEAQ. The J segment lost 5 bases and the V segment lost 5 bases, leaving 20 bases of the junction unmatched. In DNA, the CDR3 is TGTGCCAGCAGCCCTCGCCGCCCGGGCCGCTCGGGGGGTGAGACCCAGTACTTC. Translating it yields CASSPRRPGRSGGETQYF.

The rearrangement links TRBV2 to TRBJ2-1; TRBD2 matches 10 bases. Germline V CDR1 and CDR2: SNHLY, FYNNEI. J lost 10 bases, V lost 4 bases, and 1 base had no gene match. The CDR3 has 12 amino acids. The CDR3 loop is CASSGTSGEQFF. Here the CDR3 DNA reads TGTGCCAGCAGTGGGACTAGCGGAGAGCAGTTCTTC.

The CDR3 reads CASKRTGYTGELFF. The CDR3, as DNA: TGTGCCAGCAAACGGACAGGGTACACCGGGGAGCTGTTTTTT. The chain employs TRBV6-5 and TRBJ2-2; 8 bases agree with TRBD1. The germline V gene encodes CDR1 MNHEY and CDR2 SVGAGI. The CDR3 is made up of 14 amino acids. The V and J ends lost 7 bases and 3 bases, in that order; junction bases with no gene match: 4.